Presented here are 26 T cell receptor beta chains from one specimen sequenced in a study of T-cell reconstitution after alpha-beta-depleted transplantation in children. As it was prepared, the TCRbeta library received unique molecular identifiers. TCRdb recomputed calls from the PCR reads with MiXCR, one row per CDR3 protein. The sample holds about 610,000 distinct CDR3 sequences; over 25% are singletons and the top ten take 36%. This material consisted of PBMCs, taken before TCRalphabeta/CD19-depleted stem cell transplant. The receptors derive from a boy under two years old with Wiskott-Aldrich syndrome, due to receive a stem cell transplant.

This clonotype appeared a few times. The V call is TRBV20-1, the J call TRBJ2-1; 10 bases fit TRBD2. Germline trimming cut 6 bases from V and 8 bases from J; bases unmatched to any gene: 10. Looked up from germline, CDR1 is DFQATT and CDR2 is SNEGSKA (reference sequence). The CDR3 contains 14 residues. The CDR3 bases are TGCAGTGCCAGAAGGCTAGCGGGAGTCCATGAGCAGTTCTTC. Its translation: CSARRLAGVHEQFF.

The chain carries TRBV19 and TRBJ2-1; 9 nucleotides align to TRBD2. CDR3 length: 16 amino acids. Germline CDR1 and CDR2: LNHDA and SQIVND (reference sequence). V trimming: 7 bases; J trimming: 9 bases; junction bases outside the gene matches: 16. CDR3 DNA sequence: TGTGCCAGTACCTCCTTATTAGCGGGGGAGGTCATTGAGCAGTTCTTC. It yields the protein CASTSLLAGEVIEQFF.

CDR3 DNA sequence: TGTGCCAGCAGCTTAGCGTTTAGCAGAGAGCAGTTCTTC. Protein product: CASSLAFSREQFF. The chain combines TRBV7-2 with TRBJ2-1; D remains unclear. Between the trimmed V and J ends, which lost 0 bases and 10 bases, there was a span of 10 bases. The length of the CDR3 is 13 residues. Germline values: CDR1 SGHTA, CDR2 FQGNSA.

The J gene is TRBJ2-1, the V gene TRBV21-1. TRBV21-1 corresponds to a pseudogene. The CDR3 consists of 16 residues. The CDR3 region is CASSKGDRASYNEQFF. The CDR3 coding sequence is TGTGCCAGCAGCAAAGGAGACCGAGCCTCCTACAATGAGCAGTTCTTC.

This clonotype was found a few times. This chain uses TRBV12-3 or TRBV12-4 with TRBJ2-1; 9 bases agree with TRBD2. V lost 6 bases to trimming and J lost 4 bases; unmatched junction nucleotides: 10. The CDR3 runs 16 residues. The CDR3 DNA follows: TGTGCCAGCAGCCCCTTAGCGGGAGTTGTGTACAATGAGCAGTTCTTC. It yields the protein CASSPLAGVVYNEQFF.

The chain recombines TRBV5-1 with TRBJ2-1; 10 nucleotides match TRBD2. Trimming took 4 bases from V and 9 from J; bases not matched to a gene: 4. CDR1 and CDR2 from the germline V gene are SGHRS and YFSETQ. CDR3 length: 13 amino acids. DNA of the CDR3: TGCGCCAGCAGCACCAGCGGGGGGGGTGAGCAGTTCTTC. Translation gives CASSTSGGGEQFF.

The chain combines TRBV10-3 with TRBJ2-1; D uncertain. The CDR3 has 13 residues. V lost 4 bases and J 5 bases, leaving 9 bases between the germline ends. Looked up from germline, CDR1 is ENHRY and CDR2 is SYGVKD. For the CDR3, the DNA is TGTGCCATCAGTGGGCGCCCGGACAATGAGCAGTTCTTC. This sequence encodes CAISGRPDNEQFF.

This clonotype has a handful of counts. The chain's CDR3 is CASSPGRTLNEKLFF. The CDR3 DNA sequence: TGTGCCAGCAGCCCGGGACGGACCCTTAATGAAAAACTGTTTTTT. The chain recombines TRBV5-8 with TRBJ1-4, with D perhaps matching TRBD1 (5 bases). The V gene's germline CDR1 is SGHTS and CDR2 YDEGEE. Trimming left V 4 bases short and J 4 bases short, with 14 bases between. The CDR3 runs 15 residues.

CDR3 sequence reads: CASSLLTTRGGMGNEQFF. Here the CDR3 DNA reads TGTGCCAGCAGTTTATTAACAACCCGGGGAGGGATGGGGAATGAGCAGTTCTTC. The chain is built from TRBV28 and TRBJ2-1, with TRBD2 matching over 7 bases. V lost 1 base to trimming and J lost 7 bases; unmatched junction nucleotides: 16. Germline V gene data show CDR1 as MDHEN and CDR2 as SYDVKM. There are 18 residues in the CDR3.

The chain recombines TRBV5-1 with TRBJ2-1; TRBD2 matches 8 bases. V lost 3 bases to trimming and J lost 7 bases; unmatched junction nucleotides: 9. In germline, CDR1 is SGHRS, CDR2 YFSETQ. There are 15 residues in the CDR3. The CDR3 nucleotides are TGCGCCAGCAGCTCTACGGGACTAGATGAAAATGAGCAGTTCTTC. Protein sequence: CASSSTGLDENEQFF.

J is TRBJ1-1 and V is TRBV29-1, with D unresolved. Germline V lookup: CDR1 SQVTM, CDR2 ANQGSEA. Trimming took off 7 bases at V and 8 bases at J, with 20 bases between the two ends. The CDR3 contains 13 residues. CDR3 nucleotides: TGCAGCGCCACGGGGTCGTACGGGAGCGAAGCTTTCTTT. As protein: CSATGSYGSEAFF. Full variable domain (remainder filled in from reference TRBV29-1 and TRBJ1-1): SAVISQKPSRDICQRGTSLTIQCQVDSQVTMMFWYRQQPGQSLTLIATANQGSEATYESGFVIDKFPISRPNLTFSTLTVSNMSPEDSSIYLCSATGSYGSEAFFGQGTRLTVV.

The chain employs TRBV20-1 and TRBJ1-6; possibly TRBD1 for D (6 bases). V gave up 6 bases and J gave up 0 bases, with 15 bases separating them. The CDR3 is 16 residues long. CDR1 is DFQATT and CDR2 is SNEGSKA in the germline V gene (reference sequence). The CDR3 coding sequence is TGCAGTGCACCCGGGACACCGAGCTCCTATAATTCACCCCTCCACTTT. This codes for CSAPGTPSSYNSPLHF.

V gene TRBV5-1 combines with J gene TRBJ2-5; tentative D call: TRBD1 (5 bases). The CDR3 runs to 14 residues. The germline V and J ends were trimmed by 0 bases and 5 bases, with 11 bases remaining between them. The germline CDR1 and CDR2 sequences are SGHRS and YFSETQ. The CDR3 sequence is CASSLGTAGETQYF. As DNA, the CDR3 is TGCGCCAGCAGCTTGGGGACCGCAGGGGAGACCCAGTACTTC.

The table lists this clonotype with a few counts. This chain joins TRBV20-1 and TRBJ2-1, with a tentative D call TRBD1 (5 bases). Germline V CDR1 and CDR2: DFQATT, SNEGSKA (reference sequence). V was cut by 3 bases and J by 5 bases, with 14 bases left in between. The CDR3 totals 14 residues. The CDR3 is CSASLGDSNNEQFF. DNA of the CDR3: TGCAGTGCTAGTCTAGGGGATAGTAACAATGAGCAGTTCTTC.

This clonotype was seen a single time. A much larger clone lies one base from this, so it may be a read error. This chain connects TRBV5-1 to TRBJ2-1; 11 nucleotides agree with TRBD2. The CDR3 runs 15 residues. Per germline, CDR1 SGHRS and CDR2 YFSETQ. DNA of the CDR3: TGCGCCAGCAGACCGGGACTAGCGGCCTACAATGACCAGTTCTTC. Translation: CASRPGLAAYNDQFF.

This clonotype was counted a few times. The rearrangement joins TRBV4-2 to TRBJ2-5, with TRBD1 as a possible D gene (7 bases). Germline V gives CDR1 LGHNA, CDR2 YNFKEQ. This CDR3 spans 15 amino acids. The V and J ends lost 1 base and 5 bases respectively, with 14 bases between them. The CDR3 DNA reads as TGTGCCAGCAGCCAAGCGCAGGGGGGATCGGAGACCCAGTACTTC. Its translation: CASSQAQGGSETQYF.

The CDR3 here is CSASKPPYEQFF. In DNA, the CDR3 is TGCAGTGCTAGTAAACCGCCGTATGAGCAGTTCTTC. The V and J genes are TRBV20-1 and TRBJ2-1; D is unresolved. V gave up 3 bases and J gave up 8 bases, with 11 bases separating them. The CDR3 consists of 12 residues. Germline CDR1 is DFQATT and CDR2 is SNEGSKA (reference sequence).

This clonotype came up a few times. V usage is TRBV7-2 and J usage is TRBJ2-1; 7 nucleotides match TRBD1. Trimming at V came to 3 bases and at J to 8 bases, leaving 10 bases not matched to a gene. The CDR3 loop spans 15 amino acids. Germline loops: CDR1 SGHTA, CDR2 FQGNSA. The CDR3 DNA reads TGTGCCAGCAGCTTCCGGGACAGTAGGGTGGATGAGCAGTTCTTC. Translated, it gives CASSFRDSRVDEQFF.

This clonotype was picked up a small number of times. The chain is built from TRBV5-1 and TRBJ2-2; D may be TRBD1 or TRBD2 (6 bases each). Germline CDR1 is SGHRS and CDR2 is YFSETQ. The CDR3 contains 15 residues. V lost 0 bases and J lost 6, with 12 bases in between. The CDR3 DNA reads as TGCGCCAGCAGCTTGGATGTGGGGGGCGCCGGGGAGCTGTTTTTT. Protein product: CASSLDVGGAGELFF.

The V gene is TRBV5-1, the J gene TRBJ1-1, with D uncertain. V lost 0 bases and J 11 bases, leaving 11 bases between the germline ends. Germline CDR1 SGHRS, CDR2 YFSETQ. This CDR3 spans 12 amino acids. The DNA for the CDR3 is TGCGCCAGCAGCTTGGAGATAGGGCTGGCTTTCTTT. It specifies CASSLEIGLAFF.

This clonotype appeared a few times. The CDR3 DNA reads as TGCGCCAGCAGCTTGGCCAAAGGCGCTGAAGAGACCCAGTACTTC. It encodes CASSLAKGAEETQYF. The chain uses TRBV5-1 and TRBJ2-5; D is undetermined. With 0 bases removed from V and 3 bases from J, the gap between germline ends came to 12 bases. Germline-derived CDR1 and CDR2 are SGHRS and YFSETQ. This CDR3 has 15 residues.

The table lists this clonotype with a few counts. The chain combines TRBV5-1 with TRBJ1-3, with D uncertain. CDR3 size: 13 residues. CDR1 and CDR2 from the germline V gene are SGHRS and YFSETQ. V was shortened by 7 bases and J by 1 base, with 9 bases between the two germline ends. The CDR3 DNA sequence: TGCGCCAGCCGACTTGGTTCTGGAAACACCATATATTTT. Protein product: CASRLGSGNTIYF.

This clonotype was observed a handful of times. CDR3 sequence: CSAKRRIGNQPQHF. CDR3 DNA: TGCAGTGCTAAGCGCCGGATAGGCAATCAGCCCCAGCATTTT. The rearrangement uses TRBV20-1 and TRBJ1-5; no firm D call. Trimming removed 4 bases at V and 2 bases at J, with 12 bases between. CDR3 length: 14 amino acids. Germline V CDR1 and CDR2: DFQATT, SNEGSKA (reference sequence).

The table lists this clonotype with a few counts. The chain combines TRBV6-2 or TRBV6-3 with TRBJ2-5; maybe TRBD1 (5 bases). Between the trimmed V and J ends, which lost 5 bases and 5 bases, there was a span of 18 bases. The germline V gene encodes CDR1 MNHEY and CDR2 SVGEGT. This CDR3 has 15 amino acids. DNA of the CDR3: TGTGCCAGCAGTCCGATGACCGCAGCAGGGGAGACCCAGTACTTC. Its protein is CASSPMTAAGETQYF.

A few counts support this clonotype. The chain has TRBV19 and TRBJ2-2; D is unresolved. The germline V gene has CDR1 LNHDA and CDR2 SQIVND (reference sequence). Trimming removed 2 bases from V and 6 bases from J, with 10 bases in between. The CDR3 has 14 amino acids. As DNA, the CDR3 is TGTGCCAGTAGTATACTGGACGCATCCGGGGAGCTGTTTTTT. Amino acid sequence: CASSILDASGELFF.

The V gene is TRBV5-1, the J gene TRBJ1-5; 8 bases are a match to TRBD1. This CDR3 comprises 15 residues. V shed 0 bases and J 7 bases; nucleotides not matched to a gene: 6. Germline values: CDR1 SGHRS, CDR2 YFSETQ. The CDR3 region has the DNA TGCGCCAGCAGCTTGGGGGACAGGAGGGAACAGCCCCAGCATTTT. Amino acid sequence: CASSLGDRREQPQHF.